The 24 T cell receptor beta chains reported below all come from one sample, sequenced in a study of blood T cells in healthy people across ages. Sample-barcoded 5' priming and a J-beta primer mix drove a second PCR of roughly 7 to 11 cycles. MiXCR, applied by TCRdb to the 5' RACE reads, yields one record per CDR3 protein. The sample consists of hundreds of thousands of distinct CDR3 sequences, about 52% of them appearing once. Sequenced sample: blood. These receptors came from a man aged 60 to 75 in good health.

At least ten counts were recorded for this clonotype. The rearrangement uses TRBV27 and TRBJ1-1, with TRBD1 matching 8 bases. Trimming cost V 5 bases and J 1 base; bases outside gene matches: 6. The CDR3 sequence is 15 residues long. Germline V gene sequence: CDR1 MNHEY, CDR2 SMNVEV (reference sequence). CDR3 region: CASSRRTGSNTEAFF. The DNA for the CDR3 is TGTGCCAGCAGTCGACGGACAGGGTCGAACACTGAAGCTTTCTTT.

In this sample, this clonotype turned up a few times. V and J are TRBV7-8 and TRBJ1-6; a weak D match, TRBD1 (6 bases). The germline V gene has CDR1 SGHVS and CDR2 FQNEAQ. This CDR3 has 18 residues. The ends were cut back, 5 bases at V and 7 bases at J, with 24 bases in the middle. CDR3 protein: CASSPGHFQSSSNSPLHF. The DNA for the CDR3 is TGTGCCAGCAGCCCGGGACACTTCCAGTCTTCCTCAAATTCACCCCTCCACTTT. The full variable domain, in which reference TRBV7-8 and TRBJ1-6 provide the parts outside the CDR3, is GAGVSQSPRYKVAKRGQDVALRCDPISGHVSLFWYQQALGQGPEFLTYFQNEAQLDKSGLPSDRFFAERPEGSVSTLKIQRTQQEDSAVYLCASSPGHFQSSSNSPLHFGNGTRLTVT.

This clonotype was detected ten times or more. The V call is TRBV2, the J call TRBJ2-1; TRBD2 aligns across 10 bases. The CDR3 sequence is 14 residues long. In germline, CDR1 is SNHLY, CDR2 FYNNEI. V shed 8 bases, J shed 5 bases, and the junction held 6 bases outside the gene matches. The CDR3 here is CASELAGINNEQFF. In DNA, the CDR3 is TGTGCCAGCGAACTAGCGGGAATAAACAATGAGCAGTTCTTC.

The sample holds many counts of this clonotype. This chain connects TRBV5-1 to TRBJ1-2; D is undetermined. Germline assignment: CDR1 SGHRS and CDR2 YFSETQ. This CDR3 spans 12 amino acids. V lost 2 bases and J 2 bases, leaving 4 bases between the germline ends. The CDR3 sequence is CASSLQNYGYTF. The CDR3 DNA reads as TGCGCCAGCAGCTTACAGAACTATGGCTACACCTTC.

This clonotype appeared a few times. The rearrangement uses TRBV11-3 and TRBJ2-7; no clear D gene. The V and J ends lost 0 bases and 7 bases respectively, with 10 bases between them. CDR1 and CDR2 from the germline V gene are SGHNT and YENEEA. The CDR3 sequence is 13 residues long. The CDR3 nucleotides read TGTGCCAGCAGCTTAGATTCGGGTGGAGAGCAGTACTTC. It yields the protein CASSLDSGGEQYF.

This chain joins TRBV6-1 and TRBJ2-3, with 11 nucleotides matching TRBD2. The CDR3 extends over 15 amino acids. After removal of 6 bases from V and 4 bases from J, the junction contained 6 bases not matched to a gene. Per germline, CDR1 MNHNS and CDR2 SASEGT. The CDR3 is CASRGASGGPDTQYF. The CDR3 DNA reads TGTGCCAGCAGGGGGGCTAGCGGGGGGCCAGATACGCAGTATTTT.

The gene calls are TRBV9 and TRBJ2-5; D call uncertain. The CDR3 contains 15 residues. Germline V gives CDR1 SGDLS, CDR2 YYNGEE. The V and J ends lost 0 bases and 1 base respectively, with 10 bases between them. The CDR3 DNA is TGTGCCAGCAGCGTAGTGCCCCATCCCCAAGAGACCCAGTACTTC. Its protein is CASSVVPHPQETQYF.

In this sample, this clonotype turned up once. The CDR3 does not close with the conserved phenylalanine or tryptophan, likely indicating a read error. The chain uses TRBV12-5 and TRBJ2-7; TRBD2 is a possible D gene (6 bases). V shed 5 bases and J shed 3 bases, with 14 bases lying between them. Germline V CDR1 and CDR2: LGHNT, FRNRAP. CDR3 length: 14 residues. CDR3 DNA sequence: TGTGCTAGTGGTGGGGGGACGGCCCACTACGAGCAGTACATC. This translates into CASGGGTAHYEQYI.

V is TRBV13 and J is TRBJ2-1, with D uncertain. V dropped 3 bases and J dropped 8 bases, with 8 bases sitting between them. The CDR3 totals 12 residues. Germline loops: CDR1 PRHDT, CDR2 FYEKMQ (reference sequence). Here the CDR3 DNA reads TGTGCCAGCAGCTTGAGGCTCCATGAGCAGTTCTTC. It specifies CASSLRLHEQFF.

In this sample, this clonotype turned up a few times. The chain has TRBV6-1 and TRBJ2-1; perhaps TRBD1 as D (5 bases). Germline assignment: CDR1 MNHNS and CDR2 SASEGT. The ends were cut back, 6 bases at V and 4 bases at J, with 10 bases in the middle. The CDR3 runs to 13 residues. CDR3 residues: CASRAPGYNEQFF. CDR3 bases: TGTGCCAGCAGGGCCCCAGGGTACAATGAGCAGTTCTTC.

The CDR3 protein is CASSLAGLGNSYEQYF. DNA for the CDR3: TGCGCCAGCAGCTTGGCCGGGTTGGGCAATTCCTACGAGCAGTACTTC. The rearrangement uses TRBV5-1 and TRBJ2-7; D gene unclear. V was trimmed by 0 bases and J by 1 base, leaving 14 bases between them. CDR3 length: 16 residues. The germline V gene has CDR1 SGHRS and CDR2 YFSETQ.

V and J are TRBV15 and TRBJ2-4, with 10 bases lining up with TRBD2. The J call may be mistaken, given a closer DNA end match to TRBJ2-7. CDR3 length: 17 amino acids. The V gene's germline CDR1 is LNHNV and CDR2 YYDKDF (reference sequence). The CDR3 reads CATSREPAGGPQHEQYF. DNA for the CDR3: TGTGCCACCAGCAGAGAGCCAGCGGGAGGGCCCCAACACGAGCAGTACTTC.

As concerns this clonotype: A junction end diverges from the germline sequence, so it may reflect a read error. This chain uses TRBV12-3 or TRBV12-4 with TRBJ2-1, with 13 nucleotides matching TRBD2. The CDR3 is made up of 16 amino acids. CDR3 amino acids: CASSLGGLAGEETQFF. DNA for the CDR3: TGTGCCAGCAGCTTAGGTGGACTAGCGGGGGAAGAGACCCAGTTCTTC.

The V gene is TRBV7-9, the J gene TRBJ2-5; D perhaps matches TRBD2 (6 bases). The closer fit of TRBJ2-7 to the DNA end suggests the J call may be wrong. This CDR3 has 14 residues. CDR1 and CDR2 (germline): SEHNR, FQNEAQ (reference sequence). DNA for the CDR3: TGTGCCAGCAGCCCAGCCGGGACTCCTTACGAGCAGTACTTC. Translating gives CASSPAGTPYEQYF.

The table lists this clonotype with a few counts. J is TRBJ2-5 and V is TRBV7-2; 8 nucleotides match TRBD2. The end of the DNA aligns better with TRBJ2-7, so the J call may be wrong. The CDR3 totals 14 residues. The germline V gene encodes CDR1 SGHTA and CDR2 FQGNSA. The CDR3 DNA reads TGTGCCAGCAGCTTAGACGGCGGGGGGTACGAGCAGTACTTC. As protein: CASSLDGGGYEQYF.

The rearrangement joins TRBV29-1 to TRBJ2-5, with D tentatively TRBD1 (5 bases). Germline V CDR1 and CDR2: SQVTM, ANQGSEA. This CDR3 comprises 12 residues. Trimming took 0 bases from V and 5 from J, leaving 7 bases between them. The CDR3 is CSVEEGVETQYF. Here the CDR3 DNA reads TGCAGCGTTGAAGAAGGGGTTGAGACCCAGTACTTC.

The CDR3 loop reads CASSDRRSGANVLTF. CDR3 nucleotide sequence: TGTGCCAGCAGTGACCGGAGGTCTGGGGCCAACGTCCTGACTTTC. The chain employs TRBV6-1 and TRBJ2-6; tentatively, D is TRBD2 (5 bases). Germline V CDR1 and CDR2: MNHNS, SASEGT. Between the trimmed V and J ends, which lost 3 bases and 1 base, there was a span of 7 bases. The CDR3 is 15 residues long.

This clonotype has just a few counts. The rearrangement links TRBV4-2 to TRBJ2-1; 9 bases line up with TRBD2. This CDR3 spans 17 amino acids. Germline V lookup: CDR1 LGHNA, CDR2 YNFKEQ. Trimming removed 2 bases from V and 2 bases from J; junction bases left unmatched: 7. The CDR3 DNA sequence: TGTGCCAGCAGCCAACGGACTAGCGAGGGCCCCTACAATGAGCAGTTCTTC. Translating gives CASSQRTSEGPYNEQFF.

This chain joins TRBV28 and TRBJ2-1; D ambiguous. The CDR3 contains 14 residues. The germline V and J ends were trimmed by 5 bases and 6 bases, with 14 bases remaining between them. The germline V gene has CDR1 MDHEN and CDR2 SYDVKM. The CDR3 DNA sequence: TGTGCCAGCAGTCCCCCTCTAGGAATCAATGAGCAGTTCTTC. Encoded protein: CASSPPLGINEQFF.

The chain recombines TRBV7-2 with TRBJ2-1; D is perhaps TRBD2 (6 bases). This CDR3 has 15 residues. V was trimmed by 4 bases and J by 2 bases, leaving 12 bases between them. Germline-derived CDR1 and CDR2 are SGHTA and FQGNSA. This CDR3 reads CASSSSVPPYNEQFF. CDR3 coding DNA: TGTGCCAGCAGCTCTAGCGTGCCCCCCTACAATGAGCAGTTCTTC.

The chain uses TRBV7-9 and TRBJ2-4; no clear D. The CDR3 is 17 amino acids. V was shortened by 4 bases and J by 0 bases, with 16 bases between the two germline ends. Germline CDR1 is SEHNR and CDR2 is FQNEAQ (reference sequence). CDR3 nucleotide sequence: TGTGCCAGCAGCTCTTTCGGCCAGCGACTAGCCAAAAACATTCAGTACTTC. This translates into CASSSFGQRLAKNIQYF.

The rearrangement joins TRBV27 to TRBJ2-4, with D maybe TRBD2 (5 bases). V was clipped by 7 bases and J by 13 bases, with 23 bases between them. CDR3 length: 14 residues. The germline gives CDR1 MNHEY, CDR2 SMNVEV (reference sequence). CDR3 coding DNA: TGTGCCAGCACGTCCCAGGCAGGCCTGGGAGAGCAGTACTTC. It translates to CASTSQAGLGEQYF.

In nucleotides, the CDR3 is TGTGCCAGCAGCGGGAGTAGCGGGGTCACAGATACGCAGTATTTT. It translates to CASSGSSGVTDTQYF. The J gene is TRBJ2-3, the V gene TRBV9, with 8 bases lining up with TRBD2. Germline CDR1 reads SGDLS; CDR2 reads YYNGEE. V gave up 3 bases and J gave up 2 bases; unmatched junction bases: 5. CDR3 length equals 15 residues.

The CDR3, as DNA: TGCGCCAGCAGCTTGAGGTCCGGGACAGCCTTGAAGGTAACTGAAGCTTTCTTT. Protein: CASSLRSGTALKVTEAFF. The chain links TRBV5-1 to TRBJ1-1; 7 nucleotides match TRBD1. Looked up from germline, CDR1 is SGHRS and CDR2 is YFSETQ. This CDR3 spans 18 amino acids. With V trimmed by 1 base and J by 5 bases, 17 bases remained unmatched. Full variable domain (missing parts from reference TRBV5-1 and TRBJ1-1): KAGVTQTPRYLIKTRGQQVTLSCSPISGHRSVSWYQQTPGQGLQFLFEYFSETQRNKGNFPGRFSGRQFSNSRSEMNVSTLELGDSALYLCASSLRSGTALKVTEAFFGQGTRLTVV.